The clone carrying this TCR beta chain was detected a few times. Its antigen is unidentified. The sample originates from a study of CD8 T cells in ankylosing spondylitis. Study findings and constraints: In peripheral blood, disease-linked CD8+ clones occurred at relatively low frequencies. Blood from ankylosing spondylitis patients appeared to carry a characteristic roughly eight-variant TCR beta motif.

Per germline, CDR1 KGHDR and CDR2 SFDVKD. The V gene lost 5 bases and the J gene lost 7 bases, with 17 bases spanning the gap. CDR3 length: 15 residues. TCRdb reanalysed the 5' RACE reads using MiXCR and keeps one entry per CDR3 protein. The data show about 390,000 distinct CDR3 sequences, with about 20% seen just once and roughly a sixth held by the top ten. The receptor was derived from a male donor with ankylosing spondylitis. Sequencing input: blood, either unsorted or a sorted T cell fraction (not recorded which). The V call is TRBV24-1, the J call TRBJ2-1; D might be TRBD2 (6 bases). The CDR3 region is CATSVPDYSGNEQFF. CDR3 sequence (DNA): TGTGCCACCAGTGTTCCGGACTATAGCGGAAATGAGCAGTTCTTC.